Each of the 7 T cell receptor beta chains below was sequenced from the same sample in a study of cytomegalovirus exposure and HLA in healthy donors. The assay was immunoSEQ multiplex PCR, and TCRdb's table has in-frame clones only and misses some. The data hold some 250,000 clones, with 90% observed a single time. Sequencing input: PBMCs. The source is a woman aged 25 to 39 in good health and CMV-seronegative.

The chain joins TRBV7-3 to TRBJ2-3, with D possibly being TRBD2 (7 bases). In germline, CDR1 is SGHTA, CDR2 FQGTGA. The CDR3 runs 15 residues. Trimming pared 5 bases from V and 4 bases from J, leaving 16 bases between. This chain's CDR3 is CASSPGGGVADTQYF. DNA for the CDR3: TGTGCCAGCAGCCCTGGGGGGGGCGTCGCAGATACGCAGTATTTT.

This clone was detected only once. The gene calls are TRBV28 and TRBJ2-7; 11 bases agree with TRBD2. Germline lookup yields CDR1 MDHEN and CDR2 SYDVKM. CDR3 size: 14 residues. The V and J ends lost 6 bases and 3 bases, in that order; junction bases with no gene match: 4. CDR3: CASRSSGRGYEQYF. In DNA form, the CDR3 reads TGTGCCAGCAGGAGTAGCGGGAGGGGCTACGAGCAGTACTTC. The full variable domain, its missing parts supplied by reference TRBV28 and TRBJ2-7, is DVKVTQSSRYLVKRTGEKVFLECVQDMDHENMFWYRQDPGLGLRLIYFSYDVKMKEKGDIPEGYSVSREKKERFSLILESASTNQTSMYLCASRSSGRGYEQYFGPGTRLTVT.

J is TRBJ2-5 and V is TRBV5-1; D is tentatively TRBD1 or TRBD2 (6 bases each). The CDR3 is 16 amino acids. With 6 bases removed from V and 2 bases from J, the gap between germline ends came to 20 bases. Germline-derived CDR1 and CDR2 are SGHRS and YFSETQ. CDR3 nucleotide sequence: TGCGCCAGCAAACTACGAGGGGGAGGTGTTCAAGAGACCCAGTACTTC. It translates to CASKLRGGGVQETQYF. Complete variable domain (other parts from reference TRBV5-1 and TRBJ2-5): KAGVTQTPRYLIKTRGQQVTLSCSPISGHRSVSWYQQTPGQGLQFLFEYFSETQRNKGNFPGRFSGRQFSNSRSEMNVSTLELGDSALYLCASKLRGGGVQETQYFGPGTRLLVL.

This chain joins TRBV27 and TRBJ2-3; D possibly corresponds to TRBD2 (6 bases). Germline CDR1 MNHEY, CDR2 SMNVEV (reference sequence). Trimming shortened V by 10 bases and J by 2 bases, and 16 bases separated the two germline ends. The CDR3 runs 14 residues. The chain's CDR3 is CATRRGLVTDTQYF. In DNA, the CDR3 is TGTGCCACTAGGCGGGGACTTGTCACAGATACGCAGTATTTT.

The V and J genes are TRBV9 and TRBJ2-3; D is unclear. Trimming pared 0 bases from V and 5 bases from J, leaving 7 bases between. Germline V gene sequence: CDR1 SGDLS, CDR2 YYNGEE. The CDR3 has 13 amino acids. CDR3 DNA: TGTGCCAGCAGCGTAGACCGGCAAGATACGCAGTATTTT. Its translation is CASSVDRQDTQYF.

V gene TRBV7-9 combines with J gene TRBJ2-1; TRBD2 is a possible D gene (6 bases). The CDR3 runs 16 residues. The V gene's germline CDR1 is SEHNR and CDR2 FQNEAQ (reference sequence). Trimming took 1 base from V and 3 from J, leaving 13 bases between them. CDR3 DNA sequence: TGTGCCAGCAGCTTAGAGGTGGGAGGCAGCTACAATGAGCAGTTCTTC. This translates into CASSLEVGGSYNEQFF.

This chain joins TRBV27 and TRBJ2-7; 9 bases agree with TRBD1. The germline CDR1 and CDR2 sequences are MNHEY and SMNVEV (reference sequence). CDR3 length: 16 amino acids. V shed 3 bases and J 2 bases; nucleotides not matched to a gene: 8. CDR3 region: CASSFTGTGFPYEQYF. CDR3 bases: TGTGCCAGCAGTTTTACCGGGACAGGGTTCCCCTACGAGCAGTACTTC.